Listed below are T cell receptor beta chains from one sample, sequenced in a study of CD8+ T cells in alopecia areata. Profiled with immunoSEQ multiplex PCR; TCRdb holds only in-frame clones, not every one. The sample has 170,000 or so clones; 63% are singletons. The sample was CD4+ T cells sorted from blood, taken at week 0. The receptors originated from a human donor with alopecia areata. The CDR3 runs from the conserved cysteine through the conserved F or W. D genes are given only for firm matches. Size values are once, few and many counts, or a class for expanded clones, and some rows have none.

j_gene: TRBJ1-2
v_gene: TRBV18
abundance: .
d_gene: .
CDR3nt: TGTGCCAGCTCACCACCAACAGGAGGTGGCTACACCTTC
CDR3aa: CASSPPTGGGYTF

j_gene: TRBJ1-2
v_gene: TRBV29-1
abundance: .
d_gene: .
CDR3nt: TGCAGCGTTGGGCCCCGGGAGGCTAACTATGGCTACACCTTC
CDR3aa: CSVGPREANYGYTF

j_gene: TRBJ2-1
v_gene: TRBV2
abundance: .
d_gene: TRBD2
CDR3nt: TGTGCCAGCAGTCCGGGACTAGCGGGGTCTGAGCAGTTCTTC
CDR3aa: CASSPGLAGSEQFF

j_gene: TRBJ1-1
v_gene: TRBV29-1
abundance: few
d_gene: .
CDR3nt: TGCAGCGTTCGTGCTACAGGGATTGCTGAAGCTTTCTTT
CDR3aa: CSVRATGIAEAFF

j_gene: TRBJ1-2
v_gene: TRBV30
abundance: .
d_gene: .
CDR3nt: TGTGCCTGGAGTGTATTAAGGGGATTTGGCTACACCTTC
CDR3aa: CAWSVLRGFGYTF

j_gene: TRBJ1-2
v_gene: TRBV5-1
abundance: .
d_gene: TRBD1
CDR3nt: TGCGCCAGCAGCTCGAACCTACAGGGGTTGGGGTATGGCTACACCTTC
CDR3aa: CASSSNLQGLGYGYTF

j_gene: TRBJ2-3
v_gene: TRBV4-3
abundance: few
d_gene: .
CDR3nt: TGCGCCAGCAGCCAAGGCCTTACAGATACGCAGTATTTT
CDR3aa: CASSQGLTDTQYF

j_gene: TRBJ2-1
v_gene: TRBV18
abundance: .
d_gene: TRBD2
CDR3nt: TGTGCCAGCTCACCACGGGCCCCTAGCGGGGGGACCTACAATGAGCAGTTCTTC
CDR3aa: CASSPRAPSGGTYNEQFF

j_gene: TRBJ1-2
v_gene: TRBV25-1
abundance: .
d_gene: .
CDR3nt: TGTGCCAGCAGTGCCGACAGAGAGTACACCTTC
CDR3aa: CASSADREYTF

j_gene: TRBJ2-3
v_gene: TRBV29-1
abundance: few
d_gene: TRBD1
CDR3nt: TGCAGCGTTGAAGGTGGGACAGGCAACACAAATACGCAGTATTTT
CDR3aa: CSVEGGTGNTNTQYF

j_gene: TRBJ1-2
v_gene: TRBV11-2
abundance: .
d_gene: .
CDR3nt: TGTGCCAGCAGCTTAGCAGCTAACTATGGCTACACCTTC
CDR3aa: CASSLAANYGYTF

j_gene: TRBJ1-5
v_gene: TRBV5-1
abundance: .
d_gene: TRBD1
CDR3nt: TGCGCCAGCAGCTTGGAGGGACAGATGGATCAGCCCCAGCATTTT
CDR3aa: CASSLEGQMDQPQHF

j_gene: TRBJ2-3
v_gene: TRBV7-3
abundance: .
d_gene: .
CDR3nt: TGTGCCAGCAGCTTAAACGGGGGCACAGATACGCAGTATTTT
CDR3aa: CASSLNGGTDTQYF

j_gene: TRBJ1-5
v_gene: TRBV30
abundance: .
d_gene: .
CDR3nt: TGTGCCTGGAGTGTCGGCGGCAATCAGCCCCAGCATTTT
CDR3aa: CAWSVGGNQPQHF

j_gene: TRBJ2-3
v_gene: TRBV2
abundance: few
d_gene: .
CDR3nt: TGTGCCAGCGGCGCGGGGAGTGCGCGGGGTAGCACAGATACGCAGTATTTT
CDR3aa: CASGAGSARGSTDTQYF

j_gene: TRBJ1-1
v_gene: TRBV2
abundance: .
d_gene: TRBD1
CDR3nt: TGTGCCAGCAAATTAAGGGACAGCATGAACACTGAAGCTTTCTTT
CDR3aa: CASKLRDSMNTEAFF

j_gene: TRBJ2-3
v_gene: TRBV29-1
abundance: once
d_gene: .
CDR3nt: TGCAGCGTTCACCACGGGGGAGAGCAGTATTTT
CDR3aa: CSVHHGGEQYF

j_gene: TRBJ2-1
v_gene: TRBV2
abundance: once
d_gene: TRBD1
CDR3nt: TGTGCCAGCAGACAGGGGCCGAGTGAGCAGTTCTTC
CDR3aa: CASRQGPSEQFF

j_gene: TRBJ1-2
v_gene: TRBV30
abundance: .
d_gene: .
CDR3nt: TGTGCCTGGGGCTTACAGGGAGGTCTTGGCTACACCTTC
CDR3aa: CAWGLQGGLGYTF

j_gene: TRBJ1-2
v_gene: TRBV7-2
abundance: .
d_gene: .
CDR3nt: TGTGCCAGCAGCTTTGAACAGGCAAGGGCTAACTATGGCTACACCTTC
CDR3aa: CASSFEQARANYGYTF

j_gene: TRBJ1-1
v_gene: TRBV29-1
abundance: .
d_gene: .
CDR3nt: TGCAGCGTTGAACTAAGGCTTGCCACTGAAGCTTTCTTT
CDR3aa: CSVELRLATEAFF

j_gene: TRBJ2-4
v_gene: TRBV11-3
abundance: .
d_gene: .
CDR3nt: TGTGCCAGCAGCCTCGCCTTTGGGCTAGCCAAAAACATTCAGTACTTC
CDR3aa: CASSLAFGLAKNIQYF

j_gene: TRBJ1-5
v_gene: TRBV9
abundance: .
d_gene: TRBD1
CDR3nt: TGTGCCAGCAGCGGGACAGGGGGGGACAATCAGCCCCAGCATTTT
CDR3aa: CASSGTGGDNQPQHF

j_gene: TRBJ2-2
v_gene: TRBV19
abundance: few
d_gene: .
CDR3nt: TGTGCCAGTACTAAAAACCGGGCGGCGAACACCGGGGAGCTGTTTTTT
CDR3aa: CASTKNRAANTGELFF

j_gene: TRBJ2-3
v_gene: TRBV5-1
abundance: .
d_gene: TRBD2
CDR3nt: TGCGCCAGCAGCTTGGGTAGCGGGGGATCCCTGAGCACAGATACGCAGTATTTT
CDR3aa: CASSLGSGGSLSTDTQYF

j_gene: TRBJ1-5
v_gene: TRBV2
abundance: .
d_gene: .
CDR3nt: TGTGCCAGCAGTGAGCGCCTTTTACTCAGGGGAAGCAATCAGCCCCAGCATTTT
CDR3aa: CASSERLLLRGSNQPQHF

j_gene: TRBJ1-2
v_gene: TRBV9
abundance: .
d_gene: TRBD1
CDR3nt: TGTGCCAGCAGCGCGGGACAGGGGGTTAACTATGGCTACACCTTC
CDR3aa: CASSAGQGVNYGYTF

j_gene: TRBJ2-7
v_gene: TRBV4-3
abundance: .
d_gene: TRBD1
CDR3nt: TGCGCCAGCAGCCGCGGACAGGGAGAGGACGAGCAGTACTTC
CDR3aa: CASSRGQGEDEQYF